The T cell receptor beta chain described here comes from a study of multiple sclerosis patients with progressive multifocal leukoencephalopathy. As for the study in general: The control group, sampled over time, had multiple sclerosis, received natalizumab and did not develop PML.

Concerning this clone itself: Sequence at one end of the junction differs from germline and may be a read error.

The CDR3 contains 14 residues. Germline CDR1 is LNHDA and CDR2 is SQIVND (reference sequence). The time point is: before natalizumab initiation. Before the first natalizumab infusion, T0 blood samples were taken. Generated by immunoSEQ multiplex PCR, the TCRdb table keeps only in-frame clones and is missing some. The data show under 40,000 clones, 90% to 95% seen once. Sequencing used PBMCs. This clonotype was obtained from a man aged 30 to 39 with multiple sclerosis. V usage is TRBV19 and J usage is TRBJ1-5; TRBD1 is a possible D gene (6 bases). CDR3 sequence: CASSIVRGKQPQHF. The CDR3 nucleotides are TGTGCCAGTAGTATAGTCAGGGGCAAGCAGCCCCAGCATTTT.